Listed here are 24 T cell receptor beta chains from one sample, sequenced in a study of blood T cell repertoires in COVID-19. Profiling relied on immunoSEQ multiplex PCR, and the TCRdb table lists in-frame clones only, not all of them. The sample has around 88,000 clones, more than 90% seen once; the top ten hold approximately 1.8%. The sequencing sample was made of peripheral blood. Every receptor here comes from a man aged 55-75 years with acute or convalescent COVID-19.

The V and J genes are TRBV10-3 and TRBJ2-5; 7 bases agree with TRBD1. CDR3 length equals 13 residues. V trimming: 10 bases; J trimming: 5 bases; junction bases outside the gene matches: 10. Germline-derived CDR1 and CDR2 are ENHRY and SYGVKD. In DNA, the CDR3 is TGTGCCACGATGGGACAGAACATCGAGACCCAGTACTTC. This codes for CATMGQNIETQYF.

The V call is TRBV5-1, the J call TRBJ2-2, with a weak D call TRBD1 (5 bases). Per the germline V gene, CDR1 is SGHRS and CDR2 is YFSETQ. This CDR3 has 16 amino acids. Trimming cost V 1 base and J 1 base, with 11 bases left between them. CDR3 DNA sequence: TGCGCCAGCAGCTTGTCGGGCCAGGGGAACACCGGGGAGCTGTTTTTT. Translating gives CASSLSGQGNTGELFF.

The chain combines TRBV2 with TRBJ1-4; TRBD1 is a possible D gene (5 bases). There are 15 residues in the CDR3. In germline, CDR1 is SNHLY, CDR2 FYNNEI. Deletions cut 3 bases from V and 7 bases from J, with 15 bases between. The CDR3 protein is CASSDSSGGGEKLFF. The DNA for the CDR3 is TGTGCCAGCAGTGATTCCTCGGGGGGGGGTGAAAAACTGTTTTTT.

The V and J genes are TRBV12-3 or TRBV12-4 and TRBJ1-1; 7 bases are shared with TRBD1. The CDR3 runs 12 residues. Trimming removed 6 bases from V and 5 bases from J; junction bases left unmatched: 3. As DNA, the CDR3 is TGTGCCAGCAGACACAGGGGTACTGAAGCTTTCTTT. Its translation is CASRHRGTEAFF.

The chain combines TRBV15 with TRBJ2-7, with 12 bases lining up with TRBD1. The length of the CDR3 is 18 residues. V shed 1 base and J 3 bases; nucleotides not matched to a gene: 10. Germline CDR1 is LNHNV and CDR2 is YYDKDF (reference sequence). The CDR3 region has the DNA TGTGCCACCAGCAGAGCCCGCCCCGGGACAGGGGGCTACTACGAGCAGTACTTC. Translating it yields CATSRARPGTGGYYEQYF.

The chain has TRBV9 and TRBJ2-1, with D possibly being TRBD2 (5 bases). Germline CDR1 reads SGDLS; CDR2 reads YYNGEE. V lost 2 bases to trimming and J lost 0 bases, with 12 bases between them. CDR3 length: 16 residues. Here the CDR3 DNA reads TGTGCCAGCAGCGTGGGAGCGCCACTCTCCTACAATGAGCAGTTCTTC. Amino acid sequence: CASSVGAPLSYNEQFF.

The chain uses TRBV3-1 (or the pseudogene TRBV3-2) and TRBJ2-7; tentatively, D is TRBD2 (7 bases). This CDR3 region has 14 residues. CDR1 and CDR2 (germline): LGHDT, YNNKEL (reference sequence). Trimming shortened V by 4 bases and J by 6 bases, and 16 bases separated the two germline ends. In nucleotides, the CDR3 is TGTGCCAGCAGCCTGGGGGGGGCGGGCCTCGAGCAGTACTTC. Translated, it gives CASSLGGAGLEQYF.

This chain joins TRBV4-1 and TRBJ2-3, with 9 bases aligning to TRBD1. From germline, CDR1 is MGHRA and CDR2 YSYEKL. The CDR3 is made up of 15 amino acids. Germline trimming cut 5 bases from V and 6 bases from J; bases unmatched to any gene: 9. CDR3 region: CASSVRDRVGDTQYF. The CDR3 DNA sequence: TGCGCCAGCAGCGTACGGGACAGGGTTGGGGATACGCAGTATTTT.

The CDR3 DNA sequence: TGTGCCAGCAGTGACCCGGGACAGGGGGCCTACGAGCAGTACTTC. Protein: CASSDPGQGAYEQYF. The chain joins TRBV6-1 to TRBJ2-7; 11 bases align to TRBD1. Germline lookup yields CDR1 MNHNS and CDR2 SASEGT. The CDR3 is 15 residues long. Trimming at V came to 3 bases and at J to 2 bases, leaving 3 bases not matched to a gene.

The V gene is TRBV9, the J gene TRBJ2-1; no firm D call. V was trimmed by 3 bases and J by 1 base, leaving 5 bases between them. CDR1 and CDR2 (germline): SGDLS, YYNGEE. The CDR3 contains 13 residues. As DNA, the CDR3 is TGTGCCAGCAGCGCCGTTTCCTACAATGAGCAGTTCTTC. It specifies CASSAVSYNEQFF.

The chain recombines TRBV9 with TRBJ2-2; 10 bases fit TRBD2. The CDR3 is 16 residues long. The ends lost 4 bases at V and 4 bases at J; junction bases unmatched: 7. CDR1 is SGDLS, CDR2 YYNGEE, per germline. The CDR3 reads CASSQLAGRGTGELFF. The CDR3 nucleotides read TGTGCCAGCAGCCAACTAGCGGGACGGGGCACCGGGGAGCTGTTTTTT.

The V and J genes are TRBV19 and TRBJ1-2, with D unresolved. V dropped 6 bases and J dropped 5 bases, with 19 bases sitting between them. There are 15 residues in the CDR3. The V gene's germline CDR1 is LNHDA and CDR2 SQIVND (reference sequence). The CDR3 region is CASREEGRSWYGYTF. As DNA, the CDR3 is TGTGCCAGTAGGGAAGAGGGCAGATCCTGGTATGGCTACACCTTC.

This clone was detected once. The chain carries TRBV5-1 and TRBJ1-4, with 9 nucleotides matching TRBD1. V was pared by 1 base and J by 8 bases, with 15 bases of the junction left unmatched. CDR3 length: 18 amino acids. Germline V gene data show CDR1 as SGHRS and CDR2 as YFSETQ. This chain's CDR3 is CASSLSADLQGAGEKLFF. CDR3 nucleotides: TGCGCCAGCAGCTTGTCCGCCGATTTACAGGGGGCGGGAGAAAAACTGTTTTTT.

The V call is TRBV5-1, the J call TRBJ1-4; D is unresolved. The CDR3 has 15 residues. The germline gives CDR1 SGHRS, CDR2 YFSETQ. Trimming left V 0 bases short and J 5 bases short, with 11 bases between. CDR3 residues: CASSLGGSRNEKLFF. The CDR3 DNA follows: TGCGCCAGCAGCTTGGGAGGCAGCCGAAATGAAAAACTGTTTTTT.

The chain combines TRBV6-1 with TRBJ2-1, with TRBD1 as a possible D gene (5 bases). The V end lost 2 bases, the J end lost 4 bases, and 15 bases lay between the germline ends. The CDR3 contains 16 residues. Germline V gene data show CDR1 as MNHNS and CDR2 as SASEGT. This CDR3 is CASSERQTPPYNEQFF. In DNA form, the CDR3 reads TGTGCCAGCAGTGAAAGACAGACCCCCCCTTACAATGAGCAGTTCTTC.

The chain links TRBV5-1 to TRBJ2-3; D gene ambiguous. Germline V lookup: CDR1 SGHRS, CDR2 YFSETQ. The germline V and J ends were trimmed by 4 bases and 6 bases, with 18 bases remaining between them. The CDR3 is 15 residues long. The CDR3 DNA is TGCGCCAGCAGCGTTTCCGGGTCCCAAAGCGATACGCAGTATTTT. This encodes CASSVSGSQSDTQYF.

Here the CDR3 reads CASSPLASGNNEQFF. CDR3 nucleotide sequence: TGTGCCAGCAGCCCCTTGGCTAGCGGAAACAATGAGCAGTTCTTC. The chain joins TRBV7-2 to TRBJ2-1; TRBD2 matches 7 bases. With V trimmed by 5 bases and J by 5 bases, 9 bases remained unmatched. In germline, CDR1 is SGHTA, CDR2 FQGNSA. The CDR3 is 15 amino acids.

This chain connects TRBV7-2 to TRBJ2-2; D is perhaps TRBD2 (5 bases). V shed 1 base and J shed 7 bases, with 7 bases lying between them. CDR3 length: 13 residues. CDR1 SGHTA and CDR2 FQGNSA come from the germline V gene. CDR3 residues: CASSLERDGELFF. DNA of the CDR3: TGTGCCAGCAGCTTAGAACGGGACGGGGAGCTGTTTTTT.

The chain recombines TRBV5-1 with TRBJ1-4, with 7 bases fitting TRBD1. The germline V gene has CDR1 SGHRS and CDR2 YFSETQ. The CDR3 has 14 residues. Germline trimming cut 0 bases from V and 8 bases from J; bases unmatched to any gene: 4. The CDR3 coding sequence is TGCGCCAGCAGCTTGGAAGGGGGCCGAGAAAAACTGTTTTTT. This encodes CASSLEGGREKLFF.

The chain couples TRBV28 to TRBJ1-5, with a possible D match to TRBD1 (6 bases). The CDR3 is 14 residues long. V lost 3 bases, J lost 5 bases, and 11 bases lay in between. The germline V gene has CDR1 MDHEN and CDR2 SYDVKM. CDR3 sequence (DNA): TGTGCCAGCAGTTTGTCAGGGGTGTATCAGCCCCAGCATTTT. Translated, it gives CASSLSGVYQPQHF.

V gene TRBV7-9 combines with J gene TRBJ2-7; the match to TRBD2 covers 9 bases. The germline V gene has CDR1 SEHNR and CDR2 FQNEAQ (reference sequence). V dropped 3 bases and J dropped 5; count of bases not matched to a gene: 11. This CDR3 has 16 residues. The CDR3 is CASSFPVSSGGNEQYF. The CDR3 nucleotides are TGTGCCAGCAGCTTCCCCGTTAGTAGCGGGGGTAACGAGCAGTACTTC.

This CDR3 is CSVGGRSSSYEQYF. CDR3 sequence (DNA): TGCAGCGTTGGCGGGCGATCGAGCTCCTACGAGCAGTACTTC. The J gene is TRBJ2-7, the V gene TRBV29-1, with a weak D call TRBD2 (5 bases). V was trimmed by 4 bases and J by 0 bases, leaving 13 bases between them. There are 14 residues in the CDR3. Germline loops: CDR1 SQVTM, CDR2 ANQGSEA.

The chain couples TRBV19 to TRBJ2-5, with D possibly being TRBD1 (6 bases). Germline V gene lookup returns CDR1 LNHDA and CDR2 SQIVND (reference sequence). The ends were cut back, 7 bases at V and 5 bases at J, with 11 bases in the middle. The CDR3 is made up of 12 amino acids. DNA of the CDR3: TGTGCCAGTAAGGACCAGGGGGAGACCCAGTACTTC. This translates into CASKDQGETQYF. Supplemented by reference TRBV19 and TRBJ2-5, the full variable domain reads DGGITQSPKYLFRKEGQNVTLSCEQNLNHDAMYWYRQDPGQGLRLIYYSQIVNDFQKGDIAEGYSVSREKKESFPLTVTSAQKNPTAFYLCASKDQGETQYFGPGTRLLVL.

The chain is built from TRBV5-1 and TRBJ1-3; TRBD1 might be the D (6 bases). The CDR3 is 13 residues long. Trimming pared 4 bases from V and 4 bases from J, leaving 9 bases between. Germline loops: CDR1 SGHRS, CDR2 YFSETQ. CDR3 residues: CASSPGTGNTIYF. The CDR3 nucleotides are TGCGCCAGCAGCCCTGGGACAGGAAACACCATATATTTT.